The rows below give T cell receptor beta chains drawn from one sample of a study of CD8+ T cells in alopecia areata. The protocol was immunoSEQ multiplex PCR, while the TCRdb copy is restricted to in-frame clones and leaves out a portion. Altogether around 98,000 clones are present, around two fifths being singletons, with the ten largest covering around 0.8%. The sequenced material came from CD4+ T cells sorted from blood. The receptors shown here come from a human donor with alopecia areata. CDR3s include the opening cysteine and the closing phenylalanine or tryptophan. The order of the fields is CDR3 length, V gene, J gene, D gene, clone size, CDR3 protein, CDR3 DNA. A D gene is named only where the DNA matches it firmly. Size is stated for part of the rows, as once, few or many counts, or as a class when the clone is expanded.

length: 13
V: TRBV30
J: TRBJ1-1
D: -
size: few
CDR3: CAWSSGDVTEAFF
DNA: TGTGCCTGGAGTTCAGGGGACGTCACTGAAGCTTTCTTT

length: 14
V: TRBV30
J: TRBJ1-4
D: -
size: few
CDR3: CAWSVGGFNEKLFF
DNA: TGTGCCTGGAGTGTAGGGGGGTTCAATGAAAAACTGTTTTTT

length: 12
V: TRBV11-2
J: TRBJ2-3
D: -
size: -
CDR3: CASSLGTDTQYF
DNA: TGTGCCAGCAGCTTAGGGACAGATACGCAGTATTTT

length: 16
V: TRBV4-1
J: TRBJ2-2
D: -
size: -
CDR3: CASSPGPRGLTGELFF
DNA: TGCGCCAGCAGCCCTGGACCTAGGGGGTTGACCGGGGAGCTGTTTTTT

length: 13
V: TRBV29-1
J: TRBJ2-2
D: -
size: few
CDR3: CSVAGVLTGELFF
DNA: TGCAGCGTTGCGGGGGTCCTCACCGGGGAGCTGTTTTTT

length: 15
V: TRBV29-1
J: TRBJ2-2
D: -
size: -
CDR3: CSVSTGSTNTGELFF
DNA: TGCAGCGTTTCGACCGGGTCCACAAACACCGGGGAGCTGTTTTTT

length: 14
V: TRBV14
J: TRBJ2-6
D: -
size: few
CDR3: CASSRIPGANVLTF
DNA: TGTGCCAGCAGCCGGATCCCTGGGGCCAACGTCCTGACTTTC

length: 12
V: TRBV29-1
J: TRBJ1-5
D: -
size: -
CDR3: CSVLTGDQPQHF
DNA: TGCAGCGTTCTAACTGGGGATCAGCCCCAGCATTTT

length: 13
V: TRBV29-1
J: TRBJ1-2
D: TRBD1
size: -
CDR3: CSVTDRVNYGYTF
DNA: TGCAGCGTTACCGACAGGGTCAATTATGGCTACACCTTC

length: 12
V: TRBV30
J: TRBJ2-2
D: -
size: -
CDR3: CAWRWNTGELFF
DNA: TGTGCCTGGAGATGGAACACCGGGGAGCTGTTTTTT

length: 13
V: TRBV5-6
J: TRBJ1-2
D: -
size: -
CDR3: CASSLEPDYGYTF
DNA: TGTGCCAGCAGCTTGGAACCGGACTATGGCTACACCTTC

length: 13
V: TRBV6-1
J: TRBJ2-7
D: TRBD1
size: -
CDR3: CAADRDRVDEQYF
DNA: TGTGCCGCGGACCGGGACAGGGTGGACGAGCAGTACTTC

length: 14
V: TRBV29-1
J: TRBJ1-6
D: TRBD1
size: few
CDR3: CSVAQTGDGSPLHF
DNA: TGCAGCGTTGCCCAGACAGGGGATGGGTCACCCCTCCACTTT

length: 14
V: TRBV6-5
J: TRBJ1-2
D: TRBD1
size: -
CDR3: CASSYSGTGEGYTF
DNA: TGTGCCAGCAGTTACTCCGGGACAGGGGAGGGCTACACCTTC

length: 10
V: TRBV29-1
J: TRBJ1-2
D: -
size: -
CDR3: CSVGETSYTF
DNA: TGCAGCGTCGGGGAAACGAGTTACACCTTC

length: 16
V: TRBV28
J: TRBJ2-6
D: -
size: -
CDR3: CASSLNRPSGANVLTF
DNA: TGTGCCAGCAGTTTAAACAGGCCCTCTGGGGCCAACGTCCTGACTTTC

length: 15
V: TRBV29-1
J: TRBJ1-5
D: -
size: -
CDR3: CSVAWGGSGNQPQHF
DNA: TGCAGCGTTGCATGGGGAGGGAGCGGCAATCAGCCCCAGCATTTT

length: 14
V: TRBV27
J: TRBJ2-3
D: -
size: -
CDR3: CASSFLGPSDTQYF
DNA: TGTGCCAGCAGTTTCCTAGGGCCCAGCGATACGCAGTATTTT

length: 14
V: TRBV29-1
J: TRBJ2-1
D: -
size: few
CDR3: CSVGRLTRYNEQFF
DNA: TGCAGCGTTGGAAGGCTCACCCGCTACAATGAGCAGTTCTTC

length: 12
V: TRBV29-1
J: TRBJ1-2
D: -
size: once
CDR3: CSVEGSSRGYTF
DNA: TGCAGCGTTGAAGGGAGTTCTAGGGGCTACACCTTC

length: 15
V: TRBV29-1
J: TRBJ1-1
D: TRBD1
size: -
CDR3: CSGGTGGPPGVRAFF
DNA: TGCAGCGGGGGGACAGGGGGCCCTCCTGGGGTGCGGGCTTTCTTT

length: 11
V: TRBV29-1
J: TRBJ2-3
D: -
size: -
CDR3: CSVGDTDTQYF
DNA: TGCAGCGTTGGCGACACAGATACGCAGTATTTT

length: 15
V: TRBV7-2
J: TRBJ1-3
D: -
size: few
CDR3: CASSLVLGAGNTIYF
DNA: TGTGCCAGCAGCTTAGTGTTGGGAGCTGGAAACACCATATATTTT

length: 14
V: TRBV4-1
J: TRBJ2-3
D: -
size: -
CDR3: CASSQGRATDTQYF
DNA: TGCGCCAGCAGTCAGGGCCGGGCCACAGATACGCAGTATTTT